A single T cell receptor (beta chain) is shown here with its context. Antigen: not known. The V gene's germline CDR1 is KGHDR and CDR2 SFDVKD. The length of the CDR3 is 14 residues. Unmatched junction bases numbered 4, after V lost 6 bases and J lost 4 bases. Via MiXCR, TCRdb re-called the reads, giving one row per CDR3 protein. The sample includes fewer than 350,000 distinct CDR3 sequences, almost 30% of them seen just once. These data belong to a study of T cell repertoires in cytomegalovirus infection. About the study: The study used recently identified HLA-C-restricted and well-studied HLA-B-restricted CMV epitopes.

The material was cultured PBMCs, obtained from culture after CMV antigen stimulation. V gene TRBV24-1 combines with J gene TRBJ2-3; 9 positions agree with TRBD1. The sequence came from a human donor in good health (CMV status not recorded). Some clones in this sample may be carry-over from other donors' samples. In DNA, the CDR3 is TGTGCCACCAGTTGGGGACAGGGCTCAGATACGCAGTATTTT. It encodes CATSWGQGSDTQYF.